These 28 T cell receptor beta chains were all obtained from the same sample, sequenced in a study of molecular identifiers for immune sequencing clone quantification. MiXCR, applied by TCRdb to the PCR reads, yields one record per CDR3 protein. The data contain over 600,000 distinct CDR3 sequences, about 20% of them singletons. The sequenced material came from naive CD8+ T cells from blood, with Jurkat cell RNA spiked in. The subset denotes: FACS-sorted CD8+CD4-CCR7+CD45RA+ naive T cells. The receptors come from a human donor in good health. Some libraries in this study had Jurkat cell RNA spiked in.

This clonotype was recorded at least ten times. V is TRBV6-4 and J is TRBJ1-1; the D is unclear. Trimming left V 3 bases short and J 2 bases short, with 10 bases between. This CDR3 is built from 14 residues. In germline, CDR1 is MRHNA, CDR2 SNTAGT. CDR3 coding DNA: TGTGCCAGCAGTGAAAGTTTAGGTAACACTGAAGCTTTCTTT. Amino acid sequence: CASSESLGNTEAFF.

V usage is TRBV2 and J usage is TRBJ1-1, with D unresolved. Per germline, CDR1 SNHLY and CDR2 FYNNEI. This CDR3 has 14 amino acids. V lost 7 bases, J lost 0 bases, and 12 bases lay in between. For the CDR3, the DNA is TGTGCCAGCACGGGAGGAGGGATGAACACTGAAGCTTTCTTT. It is translated as CASTGGGMNTEAFF.

This clonotype has a count of ten or more. The chain couples TRBV4-1 to TRBJ1-5, with D unclear. Trimming shortened V by 1 base and J by 4 bases, and 8 bases separated the two germline ends. The CDR3 loop spans 14 amino acids. CDR1 and CDR2 from the germline V gene are MGHRA and YSYEKL. This CDR3 is CASSQVTGNQPQHF. The DNA for the CDR3 is TGCGCCAGCAGCCAAGTGACGGGGAATCAGCCCCAGCATTTT.

This clonotype has ten or more counts. The chain is built from TRBV20-1 and TRBJ2-7, with D possibly matching TRBD2 (6 bases). The germline V gene has CDR1 DFQATT and CDR2 SNEGSKA (reference sequence). The length of the CDR3 is 14 residues. The V and J ends lost 3 bases and 0 bases respectively, with 12 bases between them. The chain's CDR3 is CSASFRGTSYEQYF. The CDR3 nucleotides read TGCAGTGCTAGTTTTCGGGGGACCTCCTACGAGCAGTACTTC.

This clonotype appeared many times. The gene calls are TRBV20-1 and TRBJ2-7; 8 bases line up with TRBD1. This CDR3 contains 13 residues. J lost 4 bases, V lost 6 bases, and 8 bases had no gene match. Germline CDR1 and CDR2: DFQATT and SNEGSKA (reference sequence). DNA for the CDR3: TGCAGTGCGTCGGACAGGGAGATGTACGAGCAGTACTTC. Translation: CSASDREMYEQYF.

This clonotype was recorded many times. The J gene is TRBJ2-3, the V gene TRBV6-5; the D gene is possibly TRBD1 (6 bases). Germline loops: CDR1 MNHEY, CDR2 SVGAGI. V lost 2 bases to trimming and J lost 0 bases, with 21 bases between them. CDR3 size: 19 residues. Here the CDR3 reads CASSYTAGPGHFSTDTQYF. DNA for the CDR3: TGTGCCAGCAGTTACACCGCCGGCCCGGGACACTTTAGCACAGATACGCAGTATTTT.

This clonotype has just a few counts. The junction and the germline gene differ at one end; a read error may be behind it. The chain couples TRBV30 to TRBJ2-2, with D perhaps matching TRBD2 (5 bases). The germline CDR1 and CDR2 sequences are GTSNPN and SVGIG (reference sequence). The CDR3 is 15 amino acids. CDR3 amino acids: CAWSVGNILTGELLF. The CDR3 DNA is TGTGCCTGGAGTGTTGGGAACATCCTCACCGGGGAGCTGCTTTTT.

In this sample, this clonotype turned up once. A much larger clone lies one base from this, so it may be a read error. The gene calls are TRBV30 and TRBJ2-7; 7 nucleotides match TRBD2. CDR1 and CDR2 (germline): GTSNPN, SVGIG (reference sequence). The CDR3 runs to 16 residues. CDR3 region: CAWTPGLRVRSYERYF. CDR3 coding DNA: TGTGCCTGGACACCGGGACTACGAGTTCGCTCCTACGAGCGGTACTTC.

This clonotype was seen ten or more times. The chain carries TRBV7-9 and TRBJ2-3; 13 bases line up with TRBD2. This CDR3 spans 17 amino acids. V lost 5 bases to trimming and J lost 8 bases; unmatched junction nucleotides: 13. CDR1 is SEHNR and CDR2 is FQNEAQ in the germline V gene (reference sequence). The CDR3 region has the DNA TGTGCCAGCAGCCCCGGACTAGCGGGAGTCCCCGGCTCTACGCAGTATTTT. As protein: CASSPGLAGVPGSTQYF.

The CDR3 here is CASRTTGFGNTGELFF. The CDR3 DNA reads TGTGCCAGTAGAACCACAGGGTTTGGGAACACCGGGGAGCTGTTTTTT. The chain uses TRBV19 and TRBJ2-2, with a tentative D call TRBD1 (6 bases). The CDR3 spans 16 residues. CDR1 and CDR2 (germline): LNHDA, SQIVND (reference sequence). V was clipped by 6 bases and J by 1 base, with 15 bases between them.

This clonotype has at least ten counts. The chain has TRBV6-5 and TRBJ2-5; D unresolved. Trimming removed 5 bases from V and 0 bases from J, with 7 bases in between. Germline V CDR1 and CDR2: MNHEY, SVGAGI. CDR3 length equals 13 residues. The CDR3 region is CASSTTYQETQYF. CDR3 bases: TGTGCCAGCAGTACTACGTACCAAGAGACCCAGTACTTC.

As concerns this clonotype: One junction end disagrees with the germline gene, perhaps due to a read error. The chain carries TRBV27 and TRBJ2-7, with D possibly TRBD2 on 6 matching bases. This CDR3 has 13 residues. Germline V gene lookup returns CDR1 MNHEY and CDR2 SMNVEV (reference sequence). Written as DNA, the CDR3 is TGTACCAGCAGTTGGGGGGACTCGTACGAGCAGTACTTC. Protein sequence: CTSSWGDSYEQYF.

The chain recombines TRBV7-2 with TRBJ2-7; 10 bases are shared with TRBD2. V lost 0 bases and J lost 2; bases outside the gene matches: 4. In germline, CDR1 is SGHTA, CDR2 FQGNSA. CDR3 length: 16 residues. For the CDR3, the DNA is TGTGCCAGCAGCTTAGCCAGGACTAGCGGCACCTACGAGCAGTACTTC. Residues: CASSLARTSGTYEQYF.

This clonotype was seen a few times. The rearrangement joins TRBV12-3 or TRBV12-4 to TRBJ2-7; D call uncertain. V lost 1 base and J lost 3, with 10 bases in between. CDR3 length: 14 residues. CDR3 amino acids: CASSLDGIGYEQYF. CDR3 nucleotides: TGTGCCAGCAGTTTAGATGGGATCGGCTACGAGCAGTACTTC.

This clonotype has a count of ten or more. V usage is TRBV7-9 and J usage is TRBJ1-1; no clear D gene. Germline V lookup: CDR1 SEHNR, CDR2 FQNEAQ (reference sequence). Trimming stripped 2 bases from V and 2 bases from J, with 9 bases between. CDR3 length: 14 amino acids. The CDR3: CASSLFWGNTEAFF. CDR3 nucleotide sequence: TGTGCCAGCAGCTTATTTTGGGGAAACACTGAAGCTTTCTTT. Together with reference TRBV7-9 and TRBJ1-1, the CDR3 gives the full variable domain: DTGVSQNPRHKITKRGQNVTFRCDPISEHNRLYWYRQTLGQGPEFLTYFQNEAQLEKSRLLSDRFSAERPKGSFSTLEIQRTEQGDSAMYLCASSLFWGNTEAFFGQGTRLTVV.

As regards this clonotype: Being one base from a much bigger clone, this may be a read error. The genes are TRBV3-2 and TRBJ2-3; the DNA was not compared with TRBD2, the D call given in the table. TRBV3-2 is reported as a pseudogene. The CDR3 length is 16 residues. The CDR3 protein is CARSQGRGLRTDTQYF. CDR3 nucleotides: TGTGCCAGAAGCCAAGGAAGGGGACTCCGCACAGATACGCAGTATTTT.

This clonotype was counted a few times. The V gene is TRBV27, the J gene TRBJ1-5; no firm D call. V gave up 5 bases and J gave up 1 base, with 18 bases separating them. The CDR3 sequence is 17 residues long. Germline values: CDR1 MNHEY, CDR2 SMNVEV (reference sequence). In nucleotides, the CDR3 is TGTGCCAGCAGTCCCATCTGGTCGGCCCTGAGCAATCAGCCCCAGCATTTT. This translates into CASSPIWSALSNQPQHF.

This clonotype was seen at least ten times. V usage is TRBV6-5 and J usage is TRBJ2-5; 7 bases are shared with TRBD1. Germline trimming cut 6 bases from V and 7 bases from J; bases unmatched to any gene: 8. There are 13 residues in the CDR3. Germline V CDR1 and CDR2: MNHEY, SVGAGI. CDR3 coding DNA: TGTGCCAGCAGACAGGGGAGCGGATTGACCCAGTACTTC. Its protein is CASRQGSGLTQYF.

Of note for this clonotype: A much bigger clone sits one base away, suggesting this may be a read error. The chain carries TRBV12-3 or TRBV12-4 and TRBJ2-3; D might be TRBD2 (5 bases). The CDR3 is made up of 15 amino acids. V dropped 4 bases and J dropped 1 base, with 12 bases sitting between them. CDR3 residues: CASSCAEAGTDTQYF. The DNA of the CDR3 is TGTGCCAGCAGTTGCGCGGAGGCCGGCACAGATACGCAGTATTTT.

The J gene is TRBJ2-7, the V gene TRBV30, with D tentatively TRBD2 (6 bases). The CDR3 is 11 residues long. Trimming stripped 8 bases from V and 6 bases from J, with 14 bases between. CDR1 GTSNPN and CDR2 SVGIG come from the germline V gene (reference sequence). The CDR3 loop is CAGSWGVEQYF. The CDR3 region has the DNA TGTGCCGGAAGCTGGGGGGTCGAGCAGTACTTC.

This clonotype has at least ten counts. This sequence joins TRBV7-6 and TRBJ1-3; D unresolved. CDR3 length equals 16 residues. From germline, CDR1 is SGHVS and CDR2 FNYEAQ. Deletions cut 1 base from V and 0 bases from J, with 10 bases between. The CDR3 bases are TGTGCCAGCAGCTTAGGAGCAGGTTCCTCTGGAAACACCATATATTTT. Its translation is CASSLGAGSSGNTIYF.

This clonotype was seen repeatedly, ten times or more. The chain has TRBV10-2 and TRBJ1-1; unclear D gene. Germline V gives CDR1 WSHSY, CDR2 SAAADI. The CDR3 consists of 13 residues. The V end lost 3 bases, the J end lost 3 bases, and 8 bases lay between the germline ends. The CDR3 spells CASSDWRDTEAFF. Written as DNA, the CDR3 is TGCGCCAGCAGTGACTGGAGGGACACTGAAGCTTTCTTT.

This clonotype was observed at least ten times. This sequence joins TRBV27 and TRBJ1-5; D may be TRBD1 (5 bases). The CDR3 covers 15 residues. Trimming pared 6 bases from V and 6 bases from J, leaving 18 bases between. Germline CDR1 and CDR2: MNHEY and SMNVEV (reference sequence). The CDR3 loop reads CASSMSGSGGQPQHF. In nucleotides, the CDR3 is TGTGCCAGCAGCATGTCAGGGTCTGGCGGTCAGCCCCAGCATTTT.

The table lists this clonotype with many counts. The chain links TRBV4-1 to TRBJ2-7; 8 bases are a match to TRBD1. The J segment lost 3 bases and the V segment lost 2 bases, leaving 6 bases of the junction unmatched. Germline V gives CDR1 MGHRA, CDR2 YSYEKL. The CDR3 runs to 15 residues. The CDR3 is CASSQTGTGDYEQYF. CDR3 sequence (DNA): TGCGCCAGCAGCCAAACCGGGACAGGTGACTACGAGCAGTACTTC.

The sample holds many counts of this clonotype. CDR3 loop: CASSPIGTLPDTQYF. CDR3 DNA sequence: TGTGCCAGCTCACCTATCGGCACCCTGCCAGATACGCAGTATTTT. J is TRBJ2-3 and V is TRBV18; D is uncertain. The CDR3 spans 15 residues. CDR1 and CDR2 from the germline V gene are KGHSH and LQKENI. V was cut by 3 bases and J by 4 bases, with 14 bases left in between.

This clonotype was found many times. The chain couples TRBV13 to TRBJ2-3, with TRBD2 matching 15 bases. CDR3 length equals 17 residues. CDR1 PRHDT and CDR2 FYEKMQ come from the germline V gene (reference sequence). Trimming at V came to 4 bases and at J to 8 bases, leaving 10 bases not matched to a gene. The CDR3 DNA is TGTGCCAGCAGCTCTCCGGGACTAGCGGGGGGTCCCACTACGCAGTATTTT. Translated: CASSSPGLAGGPTTQYF.

This clonotype was seen a handful of times. The chain uses TRBV3-1 and TRBJ1-6, with D hard to call. Trimming stripped 0 bases from V and 10 bases from J, with 19 bases between. The CDR3 has 17 residues. Germline loops: CDR1 LGHDT, CDR2 YNNKEL (reference sequence). CDR3 sequence (DNA): TGTGCCAGCAGCCAAGAAGGGCGGACTCCCGGGCCCTCACCCCTCCACTTT. Translation gives CASSQEGRTPGPSPLHF.

This clonotype was detected many times. The rearrangement links TRBV28 to TRBJ1-2, with no clear D. Germline V gene lookup returns CDR1 MDHEN and CDR2 SYDVKM. The CDR3 consists of 12 residues. Trimming stripped 5 bases from V and 4 bases from J, with 8 bases between. CDR3 in DNA: TGTGCCAGCAGTAAAAGGGTCTATGGCTACACCTTC. Encoded protein: CASSKRVYGYTF.